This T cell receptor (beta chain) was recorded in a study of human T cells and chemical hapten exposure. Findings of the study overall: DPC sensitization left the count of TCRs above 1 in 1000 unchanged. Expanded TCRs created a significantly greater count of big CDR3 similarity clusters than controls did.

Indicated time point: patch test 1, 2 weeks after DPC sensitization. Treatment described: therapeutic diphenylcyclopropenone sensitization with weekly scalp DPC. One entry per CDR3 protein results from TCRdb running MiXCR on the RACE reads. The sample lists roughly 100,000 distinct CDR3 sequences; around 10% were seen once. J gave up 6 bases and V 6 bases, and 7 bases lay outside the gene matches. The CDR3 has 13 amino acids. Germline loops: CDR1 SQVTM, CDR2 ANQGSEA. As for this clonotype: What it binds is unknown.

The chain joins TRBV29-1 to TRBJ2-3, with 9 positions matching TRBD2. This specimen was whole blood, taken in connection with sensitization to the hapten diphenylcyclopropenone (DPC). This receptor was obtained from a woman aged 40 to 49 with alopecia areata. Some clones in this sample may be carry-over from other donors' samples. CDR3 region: CSVSSGRPDTQYF. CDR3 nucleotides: TGCAGCGTCTCGAGCGGGAGGCCTGATACGCAGTATTTT.